Listed below are T cell receptor beta chains from one sample, sequenced in a study of T cell responses to AZD1222 COVID-19 vaccine. Produced via immunoSEQ multiplex PCR; TCRdb's table is partial and in-frame only. The sample lists about 120,000 clones, roughly 87% occurring once. The sequences come from peripheral blood, collected on day 0 of AZD1222 vaccination. The source of these receptors is an adult in good health. CDR3s leave out the opening cysteine and the closing phenylalanine or tryptophan. Fields, in order: CDR3 protein, V gene.

CDR3 protein: AISEEDNEQF
V gene: TRBV10-3

CDR3 protein: ASSGQNTGELF
V gene: TRBV12-3/TRBV12-4

CDR3 protein: ASSLAGGAETQY
V gene: TRBV5-4

CDR3 protein: ASSLGQNSNQPQH
V gene: TRBV3-1/TRBV3-2

CDR3 protein: ASSLRTDGYT
V gene: TRBV3-1/TRBV3-2

CDR3 protein: ASSPIETNTEAF
V gene: TRBV27

CDR3 protein: ASSLGGGLETQY
V gene: TRBV11-2

CDR3 protein: ATSGPGTGGARGMNTEAF
V gene: TRBV24-1

CDR3 protein: ASSRGQGKIQPQH
V gene: TRBV4-1

CDR3 protein: ASSQDQSVVGKNIQY
V gene: TRBV4-1

CDR3 protein: ASSLDSGENYGYT
V gene: TRBV5-1

CDR3 protein: ASSGHGGFYGYT
V gene: TRBV9

CDR3 protein: ASSQDSGSEKLF
V gene: TRBV3-1/TRBV3-2

CDR3 protein: ASSVSGAYNLNEKLF
V gene: TRBV6-1

CDR3 protein: ATSDRGQGPYNEQF
V gene: TRBV24-1

CDR3 protein: ASSFFWTGGQNQPQH
V gene: TRBV28

CDR3 protein: ASSIVGSPNTGELF
V gene: TRBV19

CDR3 protein: ASSSDSAYEQY
V gene: TRBV9

CDR3 protein: ASSSGLAGEQF
V gene: TRBV5-1

CDR3 protein: ASSSPQGNSPLH
V gene: TRBV28

CDR3 protein: ASSLNGGQGGAF
V gene: TRBV7-3

CDR3 protein: ASSSRLDRNTEAF
V gene: TRBV6-5

CDR3 protein: ASSSRGRGNTEAF
V gene: TRBV19

CDR3 protein: ASSGRKLF
V gene: TRBV28

CDR3 protein: ASSTNNEQF
V gene: TRBV28

CDR3 protein: ASSFARGSTYNEQF
V gene: TRBV5-1

CDR3 protein: ASSLLQGKNEQF
V gene: TRBV7-9

CDR3 protein: ASSPVLWGGQPQH
V gene: TRBV27

CDR3 protein: ASRFLGDTQY
V gene: TRBV5-1

CDR3 protein: SVESIEQF
V gene: TRBV29-1

CDR3 protein: ASSLADLRTTEAF
V gene: TRBV7-2

CDR3 protein: ASSYGILGETQY
V gene: TRBV6-5

CDR3 protein: ASSLSWSTYNEQF
V gene: TRBV7-3

CDR3 protein: ASSLTGNLNTGELF
V gene: TRBV4-1

CDR3 protein: ASSTLEGIAYEQY
V gene: TRBV6-6

CDR3 protein: ASSPSRTATYGYT
V gene: TRBV23-1

CDR3 protein: ASSLLPTGGLNQPQH
V gene: TRBV27

CDR3 protein: ASSHRGPSTDTQY
V gene: TRBV3-1/TRBV3-2

CDR3 protein: ASSPTSGKTHEQY
V gene: TRBV3-1/TRBV3-2

CDR3 protein: ASSLLGRGRSATNEKLF
V gene: TRBV3-1/TRBV3-2

CDR3 protein: ASSQVSETQY
V gene: TRBV3-1/TRBV3-2

CDR3 protein: ASSQEMEYTGELF
V gene: TRBV4-2

CDR3 protein: ASSHRTSGIVDEQF
V gene: TRBV3-1/TRBV3-2